The T cell receptor beta chain described here comes from a study of shared clonotypes between healthy human individuals. Regarding the study as a whole: The rarefaction results pointed to incomplete sorted-subset sequencing despite large depth.

V was pared by 0 bases and J by 0 bases, with 15 bases between. The V gene's germline CDR1 is MGHRA and CDR2 YSYEKL. The CDR3 length is 19 residues. Replicate PCRs from sorted subsets contained roughly 190 ng DNA, which is tens of thousands of T cell genomes. Using immunoSEQ multiplex PCR, the repertoire was profiled, and TCRdb retains in-frame clones only, with some absent. Here the sample spans some 2,100,000 clones, 95% being singletons. For this clone: Its antigen is undetermined.

The TCR was taken from a man in his late teens or twenties in good health. The sequenced sample consisted of naive CD4+ T cells sorted from blood. As to subset: CD45RA+ positively selected. V usage is TRBV4-1 and J usage is TRBJ2-6, with D perhaps TRBD2 (5 bases). In DNA form, the CDR3 reads TGCGCCAGCAGCCAAGACGGAGGATTAGGCTACTCTGGGGCCAACGTCCTGACTTTC. Translation: CASSQDGGLGYSGANVLTF.